Listed here are 5 T cell receptor beta chains from one sample, sequenced in a study of brain metastases from non-small cell lung cancer. This table comes from immunoSEQ multiplex PCR, and its TCRdb copy is limited to in-frame clones, with some not included. There are about 15,000 clones in the sample; roughly four fifths occur only once, and roughly 8% lies in the top ten. Sequencing input: primary lung tumor tissue. Receptors were obtained from a donor at least 40 years old with non-small cell lung cancer.

The V gene is TRBV6-4, the J gene TRBJ1-2; TRBD1 might be the D (5 bases). Germline V gene sequence: CDR1 MRHNA, CDR2 SNTAGT. Trimming removed 4 bases from V and 2 bases from J, with 11 bases in between. The CDR3 runs 14 residues. The CDR3 nucleotides are TGTGCCAGCAGTGCCGAAAGGGGAAACTATGGCTACACCTTC. Its translation: CASSAERGNYGYTF.

The chain is built from TRBV27 and TRBJ1-1; 9 bases agree with TRBD1. The length of the CDR3 is 15 residues. The trim removed 6 bases at V and 7 bases at J, leaving 12 bases unmatched. CDR1 is MNHEY and CDR2 is SMNVEV in the germline V gene (reference sequence). The CDR3 DNA reads as TGTGCCAGCAGCTCTCCGGGACAGGGATCCTATGAAGCTTTCTTT. It encodes CASSSPGQGSYEAFF.

The CDR3 nucleotides read TGTGCCAGCAGCTTAGCCCTCGATCAGCCCCAGCATTTT. Translating gives CASSLALDQPQHF. This chain connects TRBV7-2 to TRBJ1-5, with D hard to call. Trimming took off 0 bases at V and 5 bases at J, with 5 bases between the two ends. The CDR3 covers 13 residues. Germline CDR1 is SGHTA and CDR2 is FQGNSA.

The CDR3 protein is CSVGLRQGLNNEQFF. The CDR3 coding sequence is TGCAGCGTTGGCCTCCGACAGGGATTAAACAATGAGCAGTTCTTC. The V and J genes are TRBV29-1 and TRBJ2-1, with 7 bases matching TRBD1. The V segment lost 4 bases and the J segment 5 bases; nucleotides outside the gene matches: 11. The CDR3 has 15 amino acids. Per germline, CDR1 SQVTM and CDR2 ANQGSEA.

The gene calls are TRBV3-1 (or the pseudogene TRBV3-2) and TRBJ1-1; D is unresolved. Trimming removed 1 base at V and 1 base at J, with 4 bases between. Germline CDR1 reads LGHDT; CDR2 reads YNNKEL (reference sequence). The CDR3 sequence is 13 residues long. CDR3 nucleotides: TGTGCCAGCAGCCAAGGGGGGAACACTGAAGCTTTCTTT. Translation: CASSQGGNTEAFF.